This entry lists 28 T cell receptor beta chains sequenced from one sample in a study of Graves' ophthalmopathy and Graves' hyperthyroidism. TCR beta CDR3 regions were amplified from RNA transcripts. After a first-round RT-PCR with HTBI primers, a second-round multiplex PCR was run. TCRdb re-called the multiplex PCR reads with MiXCR, one entry per CDR3 protein. The sample has roughly 300,000 distinct CDR3 sequences, roughly 17% seen once. Input material: peripheral blood. The receptor source for this set is an adult man with Graves' ophthalmopathy.

This clonotype was counted ten times or more. The chain uses TRBV20-1 and TRBJ1-5, with D hard to call. Germline V CDR1 and CDR2: DFQATT, SNEGSKA (reference sequence). V lost 3 bases and J lost 3, with 3 bases in between. This CDR3 is 11 amino acids long. CDR3 nucleotides: TGCAGTGCTAGGGACAATCAGCCCCAGCATTTT. Protein sequence: CSARDNQPQHF.

V usage is TRBV4-1 and J usage is TRBJ1-1; possibly TRBD1 for D (6 bases). Germline V gives CDR1 MGHRA, CDR2 YSYEKL. CDR3 length equals 17 residues. The V end lost 1 base, the J end lost 2 bases, and 17 bases lay between the germline ends. The CDR3 spells CASSQVGQGITNTEAFF. CDR3 coding DNA: TGCGCCAGCAGCCAAGTCGGGCAGGGGATAACAAACACTGAAGCTTTCTTT.

This clonotype was counted many times. The chain couples TRBV30 to TRBJ1-1, with D unresolved. Trimming stripped 0 bases from V and 2 bases from J, with 13 bases between. Germline loops: CDR1 GTSNPN, CDR2 SVGIG (reference sequence). The CDR3 consists of 15 residues. The CDR3 DNA reads as TGTGCCTGGAGTGTTACAGCTTGGGGTAACACTGAAGCTTTCTTT. Translated: CAWSVTAWGNTEAFF.

This clonotype showed up many times. This chain joins TRBV19 and TRBJ1-5, with D possibly TRBD1 on 6 matching bases. Germline assignment: CDR1 LNHDA and CDR2 SQIVND (reference sequence). The CDR3 is 13 amino acids. Trimming shortened V by 7 bases and J by 4 bases, and 11 bases separated the two germline ends. The CDR3 region is CASTGQSNQPQHF. DNA for the CDR3: TGTGCCAGTACTGGACAGAGTAATCAGCCCCAGCATTTT.

As regards this clonotype: A single base separates this from a much larger clone, so it may be a read error. This rearrangement joins TRBV20-1 to TRBJ2-7; 8 nucleotides align to TRBD1. The CDR3 is made up of 16 amino acids. Losses at the gene ends were 3 bases for V and 4 bases for J; bases not matched to a gene: 14. CDR1 and CDR2 from the germline V gene are DFQATT and SNEGSKA (reference sequence). The chain's CDR3 is CSASQVLAGGTYEQYF. CDR3 nucleotides: TGCAGTGCTAGTCAGGTTTTGGCAGGGGGCACGTACGAGCAGTACTTC.

Ten or more counts support this clonotype. V gene TRBV2 combines with J gene TRBJ2-7, with D possibly TRBD2 on 5 matching bases. Germline V lookup: CDR1 SNHLY, CDR2 FYNNEI. This CDR3 region has 14 residues. Trimming pared 4 bases from V and 2 bases from J, leaving 12 bases between. The DNA for the CDR3 is TGTGCCAGCAGTGGGCTAGCTGCAACCTACGAGCAGTACTTC. This sequence encodes CASSGLAATYEQYF.

This clonotype occurred many times. The V call is TRBV12-3 or TRBV12-4, the J call TRBJ1-1, with D uncertain. This CDR3 contains 15 residues. The V end lost 1 base, the J end lost 0 bases, and 9 bases lay between the germline ends. The CDR3 is CASSLGRLMNTEAFF. Here the CDR3 DNA reads TGTGCCAGCAGTTTAGGACGGCTCATGAACACTGAAGCTTTCTTT.

This chain connects TRBV19 to TRBJ1-2; TRBD1 aligns across 7 bases. Losses at the gene ends were 5 bases for V and 8 bases for J; bases not matched to a gene: 8. Germline-derived CDR1 and CDR2 are LNHDA and SQIVND (reference sequence). The CDR3 sequence is 13 residues long. The CDR3 coding sequence is TGTGCCAGTAGTTCAGGGGGACGCTACGGCTACACCTTC. It codes for CASSSGGRYGYTF.

This clonotype was observed at least ten times. The CDR3 protein is CSVEETEETQYF. The CDR3, as DNA: TGCAGCGTTGAAGAAACAGAAGAGACCCAGTACTTC. The chain has TRBV29-1 and TRBJ2-5; D remains unclear. CDR1 is SQVTM and CDR2 is ANQGSEA in the germline V gene. Trimming took 0 bases from V and 3 from J, leaving 5 bases between them. The CDR3 has 12 amino acids.

This clonotype was recorded once. The V call is TRBV6-5, the J call TRBJ1-3, with D uncertain. Deletions cut 0 bases from V and 1 base from J, with 13 bases between. The germline V gene encodes CDR1 MNHEY and CDR2 SVGAGI. The CDR3 spans 17 residues. CDR3 in DNA: TGTGCCAGCAGTTACTCGAACCCCAGCGCGTCTGGAAACACCATATATTTT. Amino acids: CASSYSNPSASGNTIYF.

This clonotype was observed many times. V and J are TRBV15 and TRBJ1-1; D remains ambiguous. Trimming shortened V by 2 bases and J by 10 bases, and 11 bases separated the two germline ends. Per the germline V gene, CDR1 is LNHNV and CDR2 is YYDKDF (reference sequence). This CDR3 spans 12 amino acids. CDR3 protein: CATSRRGLVAFF. In DNA form, the CDR3 reads TGTGCCACCAGCAGACGGGGTCTTGTAGCTTTCTTT.

The genes are TRBV11-2 and TRBJ2-7; D ambiguous. The V end was cut by 5 bases, the J end by 4 bases, with 9 bases between. The CDR3 loop spans 12 amino acids. Germline V gene data show CDR1 as SGHAT and CDR2 as FQNNGV. The CDR3 reads CASSLKRYEQYF. CDR3 DNA: TGTGCCAGCAGCCTTAAGCGTTACGAGCAGTACTTC.

This clonotype was detected many times. The V gene is TRBV28, the J gene TRBJ2-5; 10 nucleotides line up with TRBD1. CDR3 length equals 15 residues. Germline lookup yields CDR1 MDHEN and CDR2 SYDVKM. With V trimmed by 5 bases and J by 5 bases, 8 bases remained unmatched. CDR3 in amino acids: CASSIRQGAWETQYF. CDR3 DNA sequence: TGTGCCAGCAGTATCCGACAGGGGGCATGGGAGACCCAGTACTTC.

For this clonotype: Since a much larger clone is just one base distant, this may be a read error. The chain combines TRBV27 with TRBJ2-7, with TRBD2 matching over 7 bases. This CDR3 has 15 amino acids. Germline V gene sequence: CDR1 MNHEY, CDR2 SMNVEV (reference sequence). CDR3 residues: CVSSFRVAGPYEQYF. CDR3 DNA sequence: TGTGTCAGCAGTTTTCGGGTAGCGGGCCCCTACGAGCAGTACTTC.

This chain's CDR3 is CASSFLRGNYGYTF. The CDR3, as DNA: TGTGCCAGCAGTTTTCTGAGGGGTAACTATGGCTACACCTTC. The chain links TRBV12-3 or TRBV12-4 to TRBJ1-2, with D possibly being TRBD1 (5 bases). This CDR3 comprises 14 residues. V was shortened by 3 bases and J by 1 base, with 9 bases between the two germline ends.

This clonotype was seen ten or more times. The rearrangement links TRBV11-2 to TRBJ2-5, with TRBD2 matching over 11 bases. Trimming took 4 bases from V and 1 from J; bases not matched to a gene: 5. The CDR3 is 16 residues long. Per germline, CDR1 SGHAT and CDR2 FQNNGV. The CDR3, as DNA: TGTGCCAGCAGCTCCCCCGGGACTAGCGGCCAAGAGACCCAGTACTTC. Translation gives CASSSPGTSGQETQYF.

The chain uses TRBV28 and TRBJ1-1, with D maybe TRBD1 (6 bases). The ends were cut back, 6 bases at V and 6 bases at J, with 11 bases in the middle. The CDR3 is 12 amino acids. In germline, CDR1 is MDHEN, CDR2 SYDVKM. The CDR3 spells CASSNRVAEAFF. CDR3 bases: TGTGCCAGCAGCAACAGGGTTGCTGAAGCTTTCTTT.

This clonotype appeared many times. The genes are TRBV5-1 and TRBJ1-6; weak D call: TRBD1 (5 bases). V lost 0 bases, J lost 11 bases, and 15 bases lay in between. The CDR3 runs 15 residues. Germline CDR1 reads SGHRS; CDR2 reads YFSETQ. The CDR3 spells CASSLVGGTGTPLHF. The CDR3 DNA sequence: TGCGCCAGCAGCTTGGTCGGAGGGACGGGGACACCCCTCCACTTT.

This clonotype was detected many times. The chain uses TRBV5-4 and TRBJ1-6; perhaps TRBD1 as D (5 bases). CDR1 is SGHNT, CDR2 YYREEE, per germline (reference sequence). The CDR3 loop spans 16 amino acids. The V end was cut by 3 bases, the J end by 0 bases, with 10 bases between. CDR3 DNA sequence: TGTGCCAGCAGCTCCTCGGACAACTCCTATAATTCACCCCTCCACTTT. It translates to CASSSSDNSYNSPLHF.

This clonotype was picked up many times. CDR3 sequence (DNA): TGTGCTTTGGATGGGTACGAGCAGTACTTC. This gives the protein CALDGYEQYF. J is TRBJ2-7 and V is TRBV30; D gene unclear. The CDR3 is 10 amino acids. Per germline, CDR1 GTSNPN and CDR2 SVGIG (reference sequence).

With regard to this clonotype: Germline and junction disagree at one end, which may indicate a read error. The chain is built from TRBV27 and TRBJ2-7; D call uncertain. The DNA end is a closer match to TRBJ2-1, so the J assignment may be wrong. The CDR3 is made up of 11 amino acids. Germline CDR1 reads MNHEY; CDR2 reads SMNVEV (reference sequence). The CDR3 loop is CAISFPHEQFF. The CDR3, as DNA: TGTGCCATCAGTTTCCCTCACGAGCAGTTCTTC.

This clonotype occurred many times. The J gene is TRBJ1-1, the V gene TRBV20-1; 7 nucleotides agree with TRBD1. From germline, CDR1 is DFQATT and CDR2 SNEGSKA (reference sequence). Trimming removed 6 bases from V and 11 bases from J; junction bases left unmatched: 12. The CDR3 consists of 12 residues. The CDR3 loop reads CSATGTAVGAFF. CDR3 DNA: TGCAGTGCAACCGGGACAGCGGTAGGTGCTTTCTTT.

This clonotype was observed at least ten times. This chain joins TRBV29-1 and TRBJ2-2; D call uncertain. The CDR3 loop spans 13 amino acids. The V gene lost 4 bases and the J gene lost 1 base, with 7 bases spanning the gap. Germline V lookup: CDR1 SQVTM, CDR2 ANQGSEA. CDR3 region: CSVVKGNTGELFF. DNA for the CDR3: TGCAGCGTTGTGAAGGGGAACACCGGGGAGCTGTTTTTT.

The table lists this clonotype with many counts. The chain couples TRBV10-3 to TRBJ2-7; 9 bases are shared with TRBD1. The CDR3 length is 14 residues. Germline V lookup: CDR1 ENHRY, CDR2 SYGVKD. Trimming at V came to 7 bases and at J to 6 bases, leaving 10 bases not matched to a gene. CDR3 sequence (DNA): TGTGCCATCAAGGGTTCGGGACAGGGCGGCGAGCAGTACTTC. Translation gives CAIKGSGQGGEQYF.

This clonotype was observed at least ten times. This chain uses TRBV30 with TRBJ1-2, with D tentatively TRBD1 (6 bases). Germline-derived CDR1 and CDR2 are GTSNPN and SVGIG (reference sequence). V dropped 0 bases and J dropped 4 bases, with 9 bases sitting between them. The length of the CDR3 is 13 residues. CDR3 residues: CAWSVRGGYGYTF. For the CDR3, the DNA is TGTGCCTGGAGTGTACGAGGGGGCTATGGCTACACCTTC.

This clonotype was counted many times. The V gene is TRBV5-1, the J gene TRBJ2-1; TRBD2 agrees at 10 bases. This CDR3 contains 16 residues. V shed 0 bases and J 7 bases; nucleotides not matched to a gene: 7. Germline CDR1 is SGHRS and CDR2 is YFSETQ. The CDR3 coding sequence is TGCGCCAGCAGCTTGGAGATTAGCGGGAGGATGAATGAGCAGTTCTTC. Translation: CASSLEISGRMNEQFF.

Of note for this clonotype: The final CDR3 position lacks the conserved phenylalanine or tryptophan, pointing to a likely read error. The V gene is TRBV18, the J gene TRBJ2-5; 7 bases align to TRBD1. V gave up 4 bases and J gave up 2 bases; unmatched junction bases: 1. In germline, CDR1 is KGHSH, CDR2 LQKENI. The CDR3 runs 13 residues. The CDR3 spells CASSQGAQETQYL. In nucleotides, the CDR3 is TGTGCCAGCTCACAGGGGGCTCAAGAGACCCAGTACCTC.

Concerning this clonotype itself: No conserved phenylalanine or tryptophan ends this CDR3, so it is likely a read error. Because the CDR3's place on the DNA is in doubt, the DNA is left out and the CDR3 is given as listed by TCRdb. The V and J genes are TRBV4-3 and TRBJ1-3. The germline V gene has CDR1 LGHNA and CDR2 YSLEER. 13 amino acids form the CDR3, both terminal residues included. CDR3 residues: CASSLSPRNTISS.